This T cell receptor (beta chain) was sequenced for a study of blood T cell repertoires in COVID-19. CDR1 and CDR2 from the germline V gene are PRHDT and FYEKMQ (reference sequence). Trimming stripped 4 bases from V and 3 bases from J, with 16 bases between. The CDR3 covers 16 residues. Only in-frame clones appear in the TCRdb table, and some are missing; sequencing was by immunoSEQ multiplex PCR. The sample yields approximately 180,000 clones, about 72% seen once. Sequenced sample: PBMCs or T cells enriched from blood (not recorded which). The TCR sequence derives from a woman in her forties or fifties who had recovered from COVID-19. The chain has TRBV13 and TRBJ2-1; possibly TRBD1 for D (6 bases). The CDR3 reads CASSSPRQAHYNEQFF. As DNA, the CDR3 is TGTGCCAGCAGCTCCCCAAGACAGGCGCACTACAATGAGCAGTTCTTC.